These 6 T cell receptor beta chains originate from one sample sequenced in a study. TCRdb analysed the RT-PCR reads with MiXCR anew, one entry per CDR3 protein. The sample lists almost 700,000 distinct CDR3 sequences; about 14% were seen once. Material: memory CD4+ T cells from blood. Source of these receptors: a female donor in good health, serving as a healthy control.

This clonotype was detected a few times. V is TRBV19 and J is TRBJ2-3; 7 bases are shared with TRBD2. The germline V gene has CDR1 LNHDA and CDR2 SQIVND (reference sequence). The ends lost 9 bases at V and 1 base at J; junction bases unmatched: 7. The CDR3 is 14 residues long. The CDR3 DNA reads TGTGCCAGCTGGACTAGGATGGGCACAGATACGCAGTATTTT. This translates into CASWTRMGTDTQYF.

Worth noting for this clonotype: A clone one base away is much larger, so this may be a read error. The CDR3 DNA reads TGTGCCGAGCGGGCTAGCGGGAATAATAATGAGCAGTTCTTC. Amino acid sequence: CAERASGNNNEQFF. The rearrangement joins TRBV7-2 to TRBJ2-1; 9 positions match TRBD2. Germline V gives CDR1 SGHTA, CDR2 FQGNSA. The V segment lost 11 bases and the J segment 7 bases; nucleotides outside the gene matches: 12. The length of the CDR3 is 14 residues.

In this sample, this clonotype turned up a few times. The rearrangement joins TRBV28 to TRBJ1-5; D call uncertain. Germline assignment: CDR1 MDHEN and CDR2 SYDVKM. Trimming removed 4 bases from V and 8 bases from J, with 9 bases in between. This CDR3 contains 12 residues. CDR3 loop: CASSSGGKPQHF. CDR3 in DNA: TGTGCCAGCAGTTCGGGAGGTAAGCCCCAGCATTTT. Complete variable domain (other parts from reference TRBV28 and TRBJ1-5): DVKVTQSSRYLVKRTGEKVFLECVQDMDHENMFWYRQDPGLGLRLIYFSYDVKMKEKGDIPEGYSVSREKKERFSLILESASTNQTSMYLCASSSGGKPQHFGDGTRLSIL.

V gene TRBV4-2 combines with J gene TRBJ2-1; 8 bases fit TRBD2. Per the germline V gene, CDR1 is LGHNA and CDR2 is YNFKEQ. The CDR3 totals 16 residues. With 5 bases clipped from V and 0 bases from J, the junction kept 6 bases outside the gene matches. The CDR3 loop is CASSSSGHSSYNEQFF. CDR3 bases: TGTGCCAGCAGCTCTAGCGGGCATAGCTCCTACAATGAGCAGTTCTTC.

This clonotype has a count of ten or more. The chain joins TRBV20-1 to TRBJ1-2; 8 bases are a match to TRBD1. After removal of 0 bases from V and 6 bases from J, the junction contained 9 bases not matched to a gene. The CDR3 covers 15 residues. Germline V gene lookup returns CDR1 DFQATT and CDR2 SNEGSKA (reference sequence). The CDR3 protein is CSARDGLDRGNGYTF. CDR3 in DNA: TGCAGTGCTAGAGATGGACTCGACAGGGGCAATGGCTACACCTTC.

This clonotype was observed at least ten times. The chain combines TRBV20-1 with TRBJ1-4; 8 nucleotides agree with TRBD1. Unmatched junction bases numbered 7, after V lost 3 bases and J lost 7 bases. Germline loops: CDR1 DFQATT, CDR2 SNEGSKA (reference sequence). The CDR3 runs to 14 residues. The CDR3 nucleotides are TGCAGTGCTAGCCCCAGGGGGCTAGGTGAAAAACTGTTTTTT. It codes for CSASPRGLGEKLFF.